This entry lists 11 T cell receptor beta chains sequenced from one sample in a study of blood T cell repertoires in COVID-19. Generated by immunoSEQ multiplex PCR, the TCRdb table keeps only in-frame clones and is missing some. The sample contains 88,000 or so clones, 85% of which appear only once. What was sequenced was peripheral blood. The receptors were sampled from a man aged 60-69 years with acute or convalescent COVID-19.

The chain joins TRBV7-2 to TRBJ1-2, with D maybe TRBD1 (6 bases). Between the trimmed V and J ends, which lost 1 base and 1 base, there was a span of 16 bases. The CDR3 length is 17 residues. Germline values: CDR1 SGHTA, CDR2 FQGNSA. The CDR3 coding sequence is TGTGCCAGCAGCTTAGGCTGGGGGGGGCTACGTAACTATGGCTACACCTTC. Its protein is CASSLGWGGLRNYGYTF.

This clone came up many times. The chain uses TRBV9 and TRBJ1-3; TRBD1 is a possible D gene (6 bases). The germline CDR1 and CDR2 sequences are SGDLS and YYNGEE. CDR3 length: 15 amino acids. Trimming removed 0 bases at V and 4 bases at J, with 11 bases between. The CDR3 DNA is TGTGCCAGCAGCGTAGCGGGGGGGCTCGGAAACACCATATATTTT. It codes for CASSVAGGLGNTIYF.

In DNA, the CDR3 is TGTGCCTGGAAGAGTGCGGTTTTCGCCGCTGAAAAACTGTTTTTT. Translating gives CAWKSAVFAAEKLFF. This rearrangement joins TRBV30 to TRBJ1-4; D gene ambiguous. The CDR3 is 15 residues long. Germline values: CDR1 GTSNPN, CDR2 SVGIG (reference sequence). The ends were cut back, 4 bases at V and 7 bases at J, with 19 bases in the middle.

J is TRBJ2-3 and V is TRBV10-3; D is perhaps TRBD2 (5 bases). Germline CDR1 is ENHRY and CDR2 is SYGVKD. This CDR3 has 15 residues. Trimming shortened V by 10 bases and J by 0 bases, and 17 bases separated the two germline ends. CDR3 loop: CATAGGGASTDTQYF. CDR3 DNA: TGTGCCACCGCAGGAGGAGGTGCTAGCACAGATACGCAGTATTTT.

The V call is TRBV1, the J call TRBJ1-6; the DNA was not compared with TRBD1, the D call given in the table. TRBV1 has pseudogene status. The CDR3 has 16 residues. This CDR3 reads CTSSQQDSTQHSPLHF. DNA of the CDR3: TGCACCAGCAGCCAACAAGATTCCACACAGCATTCACCCCTCCACTTT.

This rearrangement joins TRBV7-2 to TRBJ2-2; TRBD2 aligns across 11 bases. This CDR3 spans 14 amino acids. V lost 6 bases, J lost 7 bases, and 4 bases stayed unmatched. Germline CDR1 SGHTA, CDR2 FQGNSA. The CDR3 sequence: CASRLAGGGGELFF. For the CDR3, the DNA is TGTGCCAGCAGGCTAGCGGGGGGCGGCGGGGAGCTGTTTTTT. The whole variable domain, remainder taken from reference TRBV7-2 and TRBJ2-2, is GAGVSQSPSNKVTEKGKDVELRCDPISGHTALYWYRQSLGQGLEFLIYFQGNSAPDKSGLPSDRFSAERTGGSVSTLTIQRTQQEDSAVYLCASRLAGGGGELFFGEGSRLTVL.

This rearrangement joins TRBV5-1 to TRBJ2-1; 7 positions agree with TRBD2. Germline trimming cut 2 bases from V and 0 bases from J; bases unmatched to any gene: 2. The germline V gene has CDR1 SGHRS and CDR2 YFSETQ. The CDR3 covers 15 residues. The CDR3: CASSFGGSSYNEQFF. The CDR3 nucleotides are TGCGCCAGCAGCTTCGGCGGGAGCTCCTACAATGAGCAGTTCTTC.

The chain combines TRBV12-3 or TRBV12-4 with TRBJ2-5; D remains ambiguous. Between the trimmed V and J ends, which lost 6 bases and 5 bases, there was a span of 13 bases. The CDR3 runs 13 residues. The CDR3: CASSAWREETQYF. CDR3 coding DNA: TGTGCCAGCAGCGCCTGGAGAGAGGAGACCCAGTACTTC.

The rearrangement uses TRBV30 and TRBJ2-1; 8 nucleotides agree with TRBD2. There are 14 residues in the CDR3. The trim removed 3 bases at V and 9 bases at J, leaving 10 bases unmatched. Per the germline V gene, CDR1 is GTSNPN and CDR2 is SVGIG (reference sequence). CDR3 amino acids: CAWRSDGRASEQFF. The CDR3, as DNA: TGTGCCTGGAGGTCCGACGGGAGGGCCAGTGAGCAGTTCTTC.

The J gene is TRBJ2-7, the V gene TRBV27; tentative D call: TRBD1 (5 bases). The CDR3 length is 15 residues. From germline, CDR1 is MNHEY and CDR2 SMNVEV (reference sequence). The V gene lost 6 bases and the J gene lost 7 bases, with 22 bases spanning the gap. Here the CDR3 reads CASRMTGQPVWEQYF. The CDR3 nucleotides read TGTGCCAGCAGAATGACCGGACAACCTGTATGGGAGCAGTACTTC.

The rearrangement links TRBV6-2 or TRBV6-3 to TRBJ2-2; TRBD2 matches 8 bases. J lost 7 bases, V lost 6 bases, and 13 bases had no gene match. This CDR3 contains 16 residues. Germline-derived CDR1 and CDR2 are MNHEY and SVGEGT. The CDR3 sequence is CASSSVLVAGFGELFF. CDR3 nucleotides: TGTGCCAGCAGCTCAGTGTTGGTAGCGGGGTTCGGGGAGCTGTTTTTT.